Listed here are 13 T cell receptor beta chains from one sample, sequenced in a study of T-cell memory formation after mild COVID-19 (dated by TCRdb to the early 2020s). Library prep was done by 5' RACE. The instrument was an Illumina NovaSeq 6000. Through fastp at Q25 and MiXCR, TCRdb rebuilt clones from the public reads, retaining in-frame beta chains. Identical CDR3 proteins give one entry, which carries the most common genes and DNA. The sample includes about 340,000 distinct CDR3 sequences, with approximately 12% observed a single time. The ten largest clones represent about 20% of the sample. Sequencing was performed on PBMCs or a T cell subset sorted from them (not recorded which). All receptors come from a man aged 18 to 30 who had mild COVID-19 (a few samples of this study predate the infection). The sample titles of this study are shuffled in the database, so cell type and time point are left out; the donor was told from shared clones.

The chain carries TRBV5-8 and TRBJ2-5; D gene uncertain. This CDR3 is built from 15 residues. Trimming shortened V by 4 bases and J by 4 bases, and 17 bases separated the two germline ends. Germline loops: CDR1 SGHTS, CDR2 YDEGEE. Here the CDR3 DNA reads TGTGCCAGCAGCCCAGAGGTTCGGAGTGGAGAGACCCAGTACTTC. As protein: CASSPEVRSGETQYF.

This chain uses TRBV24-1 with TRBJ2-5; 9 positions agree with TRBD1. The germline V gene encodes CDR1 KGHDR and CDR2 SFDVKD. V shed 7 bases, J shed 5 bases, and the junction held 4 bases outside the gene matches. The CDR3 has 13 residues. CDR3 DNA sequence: TGTGCCACCAGACAGGGGGCGGGGGAGACCCAGTACTTC. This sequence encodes CATRQGAGETQYF.

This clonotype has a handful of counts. CDR3 DNA sequence: TGTGCCAGCTCCCCGTGGGGCTCCTACGAGCAGTACGTC. Translating gives CASSPWGSYEQYV. J is TRBJ2-7 and V is TRBV27; unclear D gene. Germline CDR1 is MNHEY and CDR2 is SMNVEV (reference sequence). V was shortened by 8 bases and J by 0 bases, with 11 bases between the two germline ends. The CDR3 extends over 13 amino acids.

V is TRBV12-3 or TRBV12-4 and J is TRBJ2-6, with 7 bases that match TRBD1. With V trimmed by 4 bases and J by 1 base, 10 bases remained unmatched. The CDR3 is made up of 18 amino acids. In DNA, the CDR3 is TGTGCCAGCAGTTCTTGGGACAGAGGTGGATCTGGGGCCAACGTCCTGACTTTC. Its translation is CASSSWDRGGSGANVLTF.

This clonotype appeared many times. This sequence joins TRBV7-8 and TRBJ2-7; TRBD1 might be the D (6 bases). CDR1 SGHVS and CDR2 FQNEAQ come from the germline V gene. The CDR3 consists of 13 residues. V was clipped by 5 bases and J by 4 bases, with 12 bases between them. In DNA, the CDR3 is TGTGCCAGCAGCGAAGGGGGTCGATACGAGCAGTACGTC. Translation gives CASSEGGRYEQYV.

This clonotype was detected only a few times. CDR3 sequence (DNA): TGTGCCAGCAGCAGCGGACTAGCGGGGACAGAGACCCAGTACTTC. This codes for CASSSGLAGTETQYF. The chain links TRBV5-5 to TRBJ2-5, with 12 bases aligning to TRBD2. This CDR3 has 15 amino acids. Per germline, CDR1 SGHKS and CDR2 YYEKEE (reference sequence). J lost 4 bases, V lost 4 bases, and 5 bases had no gene match. The variable domain in full, completed from reference TRBV5-5 and TRBJ2-5, reads DAGVTQSPTHLIKTRGQQVTLRCSPISGHKSVSWYQQVLGQGPQFIFQYYEKEERGRGNFPDRFSARQFPNYSSELNVNALLLGDSALYLCASSSGLAGTETQYFGPGTRLLVL.

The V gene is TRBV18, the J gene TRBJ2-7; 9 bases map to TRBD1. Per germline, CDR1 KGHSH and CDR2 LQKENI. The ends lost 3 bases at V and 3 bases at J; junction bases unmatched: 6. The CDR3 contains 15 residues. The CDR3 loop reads CASSPGTGLYYEQYF. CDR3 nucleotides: TGTGCCAGCTCACCGGGGACAGGGTTATACTACGAGCAGTACTTC. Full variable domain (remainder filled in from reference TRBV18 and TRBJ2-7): NAGVMQNPRHLVRRRGQEARLRCSPMKGHSHVYWYRQLPEEGLKFMVYLQKENIIDESGMPKERFSAEFPKEGPSILRIQQVVRGDSAAYFCASSPGTGLYYEQYFGPGTRLTVT.

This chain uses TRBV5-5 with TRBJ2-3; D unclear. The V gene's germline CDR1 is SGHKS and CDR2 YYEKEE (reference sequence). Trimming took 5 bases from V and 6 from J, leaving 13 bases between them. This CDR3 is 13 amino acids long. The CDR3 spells CASSLPPRDTQYF. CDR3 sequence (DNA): TGTGCCAGCAGTCTCCCCCCTAGGGATACGCAGTATTTT. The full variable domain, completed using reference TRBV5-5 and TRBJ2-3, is DAGVTQSPTHLIKTRGQQVTLRCSPISGHKSVSWYQQVLGQGPQFIFQYYEKEERGRGNFPDRFSARQFPNYSSELNVNALLLGDSALYLCASSLPPRDTQYFGPGTRLTVL.

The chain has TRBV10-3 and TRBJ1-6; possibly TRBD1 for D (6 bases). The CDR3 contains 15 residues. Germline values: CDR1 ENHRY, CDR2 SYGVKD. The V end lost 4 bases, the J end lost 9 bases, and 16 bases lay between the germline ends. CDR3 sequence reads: CAISGGVTGSSPLHF. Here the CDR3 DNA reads TGTGCCATCAGTGGGGGGGTGACAGGTAGTTCACCCCTCCACTTT.

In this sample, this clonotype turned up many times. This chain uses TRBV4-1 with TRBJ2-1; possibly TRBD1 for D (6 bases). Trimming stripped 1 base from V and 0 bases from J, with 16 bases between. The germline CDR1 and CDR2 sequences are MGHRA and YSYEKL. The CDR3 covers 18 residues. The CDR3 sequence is CASSQGGRRGASYNEQFF. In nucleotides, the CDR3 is TGCGCCAGCAGCCAAGGGGGGCGAAGGGGAGCCTCCTACAATGAGCAGTTCTTC.

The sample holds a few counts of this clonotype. CDR3 nucleotides: TGTGCCAGCAGCACTCCTCTTTGGGGTCTCACAGATACGCAGTATTTT. Translation gives CASSTPLWGLTDTQYF. The rearrangement links TRBV11-2 to TRBJ2-3, with D uncertain. There are 16 residues in the CDR3. Germline V gene lookup returns CDR1 SGHAT and CDR2 FQNNGV. Trimming stripped 5 bases from V and 2 bases from J, with 17 bases between.

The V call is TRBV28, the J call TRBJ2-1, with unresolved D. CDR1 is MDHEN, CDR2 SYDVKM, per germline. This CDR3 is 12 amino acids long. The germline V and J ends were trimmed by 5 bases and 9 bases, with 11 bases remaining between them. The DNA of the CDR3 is TGTGCCAGCAGTCAGATCGGCGGTGAGCAGTTCTTC. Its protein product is CASSQIGGEQFF.

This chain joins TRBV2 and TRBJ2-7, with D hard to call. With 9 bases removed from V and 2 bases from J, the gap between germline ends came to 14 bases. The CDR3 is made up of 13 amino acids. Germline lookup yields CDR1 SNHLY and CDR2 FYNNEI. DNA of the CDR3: TGTGCCAGAAACAATCACGGAGCCTACGAGCAGTACTTC. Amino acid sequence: CARNNHGAYEQYF.